These 8 T cell receptor beta chains share one sample of origin, sequenced in a study of blood T cell repertoires in COVID-19. Measured with immunoSEQ multiplex PCR; TCRdb has only the in-frame clones, and not every one. In the table there are 150,000 to 200,000 clones, about 88% of which are singletons. The source material was peripheral blood. These receptors came from an elderly woman in a cohort sampled during active or convalescent COVID-19.

The chain uses TRBV28 and TRBJ1-2; D is unclear. Germline CDR1 MDHEN, CDR2 SYDVKM. This CDR3 is built from 14 residues. The V end lost 1 base, the J end lost 1 base, and 7 bases lay between the germline ends. The CDR3 here is CASSLYSGNYGYTF. DNA for the CDR3: TGTGCCAGCAGTTTATATTCGGGTAACTATGGCTACACCTTC.

This sequence joins TRBV10-2 and TRBJ2-2, with a tentative D call TRBD2 (6 bases). This CDR3 region has 15 residues. Trimming took 2 bases from V and 4 from J, leaving 11 bases between them. From germline, CDR1 is WSHSY and CDR2 SAAADI. CDR3 loop: CASSELGGSTGELFF. CDR3 nucleotide sequence: TGCGCCAGCAGTGAGCTTGGGGGGAGCACCGGGGAGCTGTTTTTT.

The genes are TRBV7-2 and TRBJ1-2; no clear D. The CDR3 spans 14 residues. V lost 7 bases, J lost 7 bases, and 19 bases lay in between. The germline V gene encodes CDR1 SGHTA and CDR2 FQGNSA. The CDR3 protein is CASTPGPQLGGYTF. CDR3 coding DNA: TGTGCCAGCACCCCGGGTCCTCAACTGGGTGGCTACACCTTC.

The chain is built from TRBV7-9 and TRBJ1-1, with a tentative D call TRBD1 (5 bases). The germline gives CDR1 SEHNR, CDR2 FQNEAQ (reference sequence). The CDR3 covers 15 residues. V lost 3 bases, J lost 4 bases, and 15 bases lay in between. Here the CDR3 DNA reads TGTGCCAGCAGCTTGCAGGGTTACGTAGCCACTGAAGCTTTCTTT. Residues: CASSLQGYVATEAFF.

The genes are TRBV3-1 (or the pseudogene TRBV3-2) and TRBJ1-5, with D possibly being TRBD1 (6 bases). V was trimmed by 5 bases and J by 4 bases, leaving 9 bases between them. Germline V gives CDR1 LGHDT, CDR2 YNNKEL (reference sequence). The CDR3 is made up of 13 amino acids. The CDR3 DNA follows: TGTGCCAGCAGCGCACAGGGAAATCAGCCCCAGCATTTT. Translation: CASSAQGNQPQHF.

The V gene is TRBV4-1, the J gene TRBJ2-5; 15 bases align to TRBD2. Germline CDR1 is MGHRA and CDR2 is YSYEKL. This CDR3 comprises 19 residues. With V trimmed by 3 bases and J by 0 bases, 8 bases remained unmatched. CDR3: CASSHPGLAGGANQETQYF. DNA of the CDR3: TGCGCCAGCAGCCATCCCGGACTAGCGGGGGGGGCTAACCAAGAGACCCAGTACTTC.

The rearrangement joins TRBV7-9 to TRBJ1-5, with D tentatively TRBD1 (6 bases). Germline lookup yields CDR1 SEHNR and CDR2 FQNEAQ (reference sequence). V was clipped by 1 base and J by 1 base, with 8 bases between them. The CDR3 covers 15 residues. The CDR3 DNA reads TGTGCCAGCAGCTTAGGAGGGGGAAGCAATCAGCCCCAGCATTTT. Its translation is CASSLGGGSNQPQHF.

This rearrangement joins TRBV11-3 to TRBJ1-3; D is uncertain. Germline CDR1 and CDR2: SGHNT and YENEEA. CDR3 length equals 15 residues. V was cut by 5 bases and J by 2 bases, with 13 bases left in between. The CDR3 sequence is CASSPGVVTGNTIYF. CDR3 in DNA: TGTGCCAGCAGCCCAGGCGTCGTAACTGGAAACACCATATATTTT.